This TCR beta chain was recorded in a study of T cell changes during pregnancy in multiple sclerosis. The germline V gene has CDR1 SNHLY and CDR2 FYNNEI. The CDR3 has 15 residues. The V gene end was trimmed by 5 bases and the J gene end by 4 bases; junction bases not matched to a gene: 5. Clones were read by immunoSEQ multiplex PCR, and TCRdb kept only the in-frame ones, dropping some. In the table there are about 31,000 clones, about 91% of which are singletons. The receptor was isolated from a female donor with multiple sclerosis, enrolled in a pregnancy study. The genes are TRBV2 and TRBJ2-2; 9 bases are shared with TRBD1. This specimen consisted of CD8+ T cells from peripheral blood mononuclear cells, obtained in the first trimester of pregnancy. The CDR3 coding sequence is TGTGCCAGCAGTACGGGACAGGGAAGCACCGGGGAGCTGTTTTTT. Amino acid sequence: CASSTGQGSTGELFF.